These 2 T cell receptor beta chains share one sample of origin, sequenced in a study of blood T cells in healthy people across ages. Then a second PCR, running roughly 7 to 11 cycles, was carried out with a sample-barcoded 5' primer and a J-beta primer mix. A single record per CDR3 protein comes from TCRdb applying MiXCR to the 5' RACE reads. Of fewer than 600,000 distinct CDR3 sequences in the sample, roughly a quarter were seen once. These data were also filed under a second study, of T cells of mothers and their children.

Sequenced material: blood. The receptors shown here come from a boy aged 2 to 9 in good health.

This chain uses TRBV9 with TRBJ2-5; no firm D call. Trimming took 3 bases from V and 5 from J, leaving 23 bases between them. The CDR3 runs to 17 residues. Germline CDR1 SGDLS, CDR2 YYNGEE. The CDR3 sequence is CASSGALDPYSVETQYF. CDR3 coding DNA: TGTGCCAGCAGCGGGGCCCTCGACCCCTATTCCGTGGAGACCCAGTACTTC.

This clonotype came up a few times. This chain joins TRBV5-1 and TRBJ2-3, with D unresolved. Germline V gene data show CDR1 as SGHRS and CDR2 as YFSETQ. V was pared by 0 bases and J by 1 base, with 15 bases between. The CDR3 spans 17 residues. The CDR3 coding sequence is TGCGCCAGCAGCTTGGCCCCTGGAGTTCTTGGCACAGATACGCAGTATTTT. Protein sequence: CASSLAPGVLGTDTQYF.